This TCR beta chain stems from a study of T cells in Graves' hyperthyroidism and ophthalmopathy. As for the study in general: It was at initial diagnosis, before any treatment, that peripheral blood was collected. Whole-study results and caveats: Stable hyperthyroidism was told apart from ophthalmopathy by a model built on 13 V-J features.

Comments on this clonotype: Its specificity is not known.

The CDR3 is made up of 16 amino acids. Trimming cost V 0 bases and J 4 bases, with 18 bases left between them. CDR1 is DFQATT, CDR2 SNEGSKA, per germline (reference sequence). It was RNA transcripts that yielded the amplified TCR beta CDR3 regions. HTBI primers were used for first-round RT-PCR of the TCR CDR3. Using its own MiXCR run on the multiplex PCR reads, TCRdb lists one record per CDR3 protein. The sample has roughly 350,000 distinct CDR3 sequences, around 13% seen once. Researchers barred patients who had uncontrolled infection, other autoimmune disease, pregnancy or lactation. Diagnoses used clinical symptoms, serum thyroxine and TRAb, thyroid ultrasound and orbital computed tomography.

The chain uses TRBV20-1 and TRBJ2-5; possible D gene TRBD1, 6 bases. This TCR derives from a young woman with Graves' hyperthyroidism. The sequenced sample was blood. CDR3 sequence reads: CSARDLVGGLSETQYF. Here the CDR3 DNA reads TGCAGTGCTAGAGATCTTGTAGGGGGTTTGTCAGAGACCCAGTACTTC.